This record looks at one TCR beta chain sequence and its context. Its antigen has not been determined. Nothing much larger sits one base from this clone, and base qualities are not available. Another Seattle source contributed samples from volunteer blood donors who had recovered from COVID-19. Each collaborating institution followed its own protocols to collect whole blood in K2EDTA tubes. Collaborator samples were shipped for TCRbeta analysis as frozen whole blood, isolated PBMCs, or DNA extracted from either sample type. The data derive from a study of blood T cell repertoires in COVID-19 (dated by TCRdb to the early 2020s). Looking at the study overall: Collaborator samples came from the United States, Italy and Spain and covered acute and convalescent phases of COVID-19. The material from the prospective study consisted of cDNA or gDNA derived from T cells, B-cell-depleted T cells, or PBMCs. Deeply sampled blood TCRbeta repertoires from subjects exposed to, actively infected with, or recovered from COVID-19 were included in the dataset. The repertoires were made available in a free public database intended to serve as a resource for research on the immune response to SARS-CoV-2. The samples were drawn from the first 160 participants of the ongoing ImmuneRACE study and from 1,254 subjects provided by 6 global collaborators. Sample metadata almost always included a de-identified subject ID, COVID-19 status, age in years and sex. Where available, HLA class I and class II types were obtained from metadata supplied by the sample provider rather than from assay-based typing.

TCRbeta CDR3 regions were amplified from genomic DNA using the immunoSEQ Assay, a bias-controlled multiplex PCR. The paper's data handling went like this. The number of nucleated cells in each sample was estimated from the amplification of reference gene primers within the assay. To quantify the absolute abundance of each unique TCRbeta CDR3 rearrangement, sequence reads were collapsed and filtered. For each sample, productive Simpson clonality was calculated as the square root of Simpson's diversity index across productive rearrangements. The clones in this table, taken by TCRdb from immuneACCESS, are in-frame only. Not every clone is retained; where verified, under half of the shortfall comes from an unresolved V gene, and the cause of the rest is unknown. V, J and clone size reflect that table, while D and trimming were determined from the DNA. The sample has some 220,000 clones on record, roughly 87% of them singletons. Together, the top ten hold about 12% of the sample.

Beyond this particular receptor, the publication reports: The amount of clinical and demographic metadata varied by source and participant and was provided uncurated.

From the cysteine through the phenylalanine, the CDR3 covers 14 amino acids. Only the CDR3 DNA is retained, 42 bases long and in frame from the first base. For CDR1 and CDR2, the germline V gene (reference sequence) lists WNHNN and SYGVQD. V is trimmed back by 4 bases and J by 6 bases, and the junction contains 4 bases that no gene match accounts for. The sequencing input was peripheral blood. This receptor was taken from a woman in her late teens or twenties who had recovered from COVID-19. The chain is assembled from TRBV10-1 and TRBJ2-1; 9 central bases correspond to TRBD2. The CDR3 protein is CASSGSGRFNEQFF. Read as DNA, the sequence is TGCGCCAGCAGTGGGAGCGGGAGGTTCAATGAGCAGTTCTTC.